This passage covers 26 T cell receptor beta chains from one sample sequenced in a study of Ad26.COV2.S vaccination and SARS-CoV-2 variants. Only in-frame clones appear in the TCRdb table, and some are missing; sequencing was by immunoSEQ multiplex PCR. The table has hundreds of thousands of clones, roughly 91% seen once. Treatment reported: 15 to 20 received Ad26.COV2.S at low or high dose, single or two shots; 5 received placebo; per-sample allocation not given. On day 63 after the first injection, vaccine and placebo recipients gave samples. The material sequenced was peripheral blood, taken in a trial of Ad26.COV2.S vaccine versus placebo. All receptors derive from a person between 18 and 65 years old who received the Ad26.COV2.S COVID-19 vaccine or a placebo.

This chain uses TRBV7-9 with TRBJ2-7, with 7 nucleotides matching TRBD1. CDR3 length: 15 amino acids. The V segment lost 6 bases and the J segment 3 bases; nucleotides outside the gene matches: 11. Germline lookup yields CDR1 SEHNR and CDR2 FQNEAQ (reference sequence). Here the CDR3 reads CASSQGQEDFYEQYF. Written as DNA, the CDR3 is TGTGCCAGCAGTCAAGGACAGGAAGATTTCTACGAGCAGTACTTC. Supplemented by reference TRBV7-9 and TRBJ2-7, the full variable domain reads DTGVSQNPRHKITKRGQNVTFRCDPISEHNRLYWYRQTLGQGPEFLTYFQNEAQLEKSRLLSDRFSAERPKGSFSTLEIQRTEQGDSAMYLCASSQGQEDFYEQYFGPGTRLTVT.

CDR3 sequence (DNA): TGCGCCAGCAGCTCTCCCCACCGAACAGCGAACACCGGGGAGCTGTTTTTT. The encoded protein is CASSSPHRTANTGELFF. The chain recombines TRBV4-1 with TRBJ2-2, with D uncertain. Germline V gives CDR1 MGHRA, CDR2 YSYEKL. The CDR3 is 17 amino acids. Trimming pared 5 bases from V and 0 bases from J, leaving 16 bases between.

The J gene is TRBJ2-3, the V gene TRBV3-1 (or the pseudogene TRBV3-2); no reliable D call. From germline, CDR1 is LGHDT and CDR2 YNNKEL (reference sequence). Trimming left V 2 bases short and J 4 bases short, with 4 bases between. The CDR3 loop spans 12 amino acids. The CDR3 loop is CASSQISDTQYF. CDR3 DNA: TGTGCCAGCAGCCAAATATCAGATACGCAGTATTTT.

The chain employs TRBV5-1 and TRBJ2-1; 9 bases match TRBD1. This CDR3 contains 15 residues. V lost 1 base to trimming and J lost 5 bases; unmatched junction nucleotides: 4. From germline, CDR1 is SGHRS and CDR2 YFSETQ. CDR3 loop: CASSLYGQGNNEQFF. As DNA, the CDR3 is TGCGCCAGCAGCTTGTATGGACAGGGGAACAATGAGCAGTTCTTC.

This chain links TRBV20-1 with TRBJ2-2; TRBD2 aligns across 10 bases. This CDR3 has 15 residues. Looked up from germline, CDR1 is DFQATT and CDR2 is SNEGSKA (reference sequence). The V segment lost 3 bases and the J segment 7 bases; nucleotides outside the gene matches: 8. The CDR3 DNA reads TGCAGTGCTAGTCCCACTAGCGGGGTAGGCGGGGAGCTGTTTTTT. It encodes CSASPTSGVGGELFF.

V usage is TRBV4-3 and J usage is TRBJ2-7, with D unresolved. This CDR3 region has 14 residues. Trimming shortened V by 2 bases and J by 1 base, and 9 bases separated the two germline ends. Germline lookup yields CDR1 LGHNA and CDR2 YSLEER. The CDR3 sequence: CASSQTSGSYEQYF. The CDR3 bases are TGCGCCAGCAGCCAAACCTCAGGTTCCTACGAGCAGTACTTC.

The CDR3 sequence is CASSLRLAGAYNEQFF. The CDR3 DNA reads TGCGCCAGCAGCTTAAGACTAGCGGGGGCCTACAATGAGCAGTTCTTC. V is TRBV5-1 and J is TRBJ2-1; 12 nucleotides align to TRBD2. There are 16 residues in the CDR3. After removal of 2 bases from V and 2 bases from J, the junction contained 2 bases not matched to a gene. Germline V gene data show CDR1 as SGHRS and CDR2 as YFSETQ.

J is TRBJ1-1 and V is TRBV10-3; 8 nucleotides match TRBD1. The CDR3 totals 13 residues. The germline V gene has CDR1 ENHRY and CDR2 SYGVKD. Trimming removed 3 bases from V and 3 bases from J; junction bases left unmatched: 0. Written as DNA, the CDR3 is TGTGCCATCAGTGAACAGGGGGACACTGAAGCTTTCTTT. Its protein is CAISEQGDTEAFF.

V gene TRBV5-4 combines with J gene TRBJ1-1; D is uncertain. Germline V gene sequence: CDR1 SGHNT, CDR2 YYREEE (reference sequence). The V gene lost 3 bases and the J gene lost 0 bases, with 6 bases spanning the gap. This CDR3 is built from 13 residues. CDR3 DNA: TGTGCCAGCAGCTGGTACATGAACACTGAAGCTTTCTTT. Encoded protein: CASSWYMNTEAFF. The complete variable domain, with remaining parts taken from reference TRBV5-4 and TRBJ1-1, reads ETGVTQSPTHLIKTRGQQVTLRCSSQSGHNTVSWYQQALGQGPQFIFQYYREEENGRGNFPPRFSGLQFPNYSSELNVNALELDDSALYLCASSWYMNTEAFFGQGTRLTVV.

The chain carries TRBV11-2 and TRBJ2-6; no clear D. CDR1 and CDR2 from the germline V gene are SGHAT and FQNNGV. This CDR3 comprises 14 residues. V lost 5 bases and J 0 bases, leaving 5 bases between the germline ends. Here the CDR3 reads CASSVDSGANVLTF. Here the CDR3 DNA reads TGTGCCAGCAGCGTCGACTCTGGGGCCAACGTCCTGACTTTC. The full variable domain, rest sourced from reference TRBV11-2 and TRBJ2-6, is EAGVAQSPRYKIIEKRQSVAFWCNPISGHATLYWYQQILGQGPKLLIQFQNNGVVDDSQLPKDRFSAERLKGVDSTLKIQPAKLEDSAVYLCASSVDSGANVLTFGAGSRLTVL.

This clone was found a few times. This rearrangement joins TRBV2 to TRBJ1-6; TRBD1 might be the D (6 bases). CDR1 and CDR2 (germline): SNHLY, FYNNEI. V dropped 6 bases and J dropped 5 bases, with 14 bases sitting between them. This CDR3 is 15 amino acids long. In DNA form, the CDR3 reads TGTGCCAGCAGGAGGAACAGGGTAAATAATTCACCCCTCCACTTT. Its protein is CASRRNRVNNSPLHF. Drawing the rest from reference TRBV2 and TRBJ1-6, the complete variable domain is EPEVTQTPSHQVTQMGQEVILRCVPISNHLYFYWYRQILGQKVEFLVSFYNNEISEKSEIFDDQFSVERPDGSNFTLKIRSTKLEDSAMYFCASRRNRVNNSPLHFGNGTRLTVT.

CDR3 amino acids: CASSVWDREETQYF. CDR3 DNA sequence: TGTGCCAGCAGTGTATGGGACAGGGAAGAGACCCAGTACTTC. The chain has TRBV6-4 and TRBJ2-5, with 9 positions matching TRBD1. The CDR3 consists of 14 residues. The V and J ends lost 4 bases and 3 bases, in that order; junction bases with no gene match: 3. In germline, CDR1 is MRHNA, CDR2 SNTAGT.

The chain recombines TRBV5-4 with TRBJ1-1, with TRBD1 identical over 9 bases. Germline V gene lookup returns CDR1 SGHNT and CDR2 YYREEE (reference sequence). V gave up 4 bases and J gave up 1 base; unmatched junction bases: 5. The CDR3 consists of 15 residues. The CDR3 loop reads CASSLPGQGNTEAFF. CDR3 in DNA: TGTGCCAGCAGCCTCCCGGGACAGGGGAACACTGAAGCTTTCTTT.

The chain uses TRBV3-1 (or the pseudogene TRBV3-2) and TRBJ2-2, with 8 nucleotides matching TRBD2. This CDR3 comprises 18 residues. Germline values: CDR1 LGHDT, CDR2 YNNKEL (reference sequence). Trimming took 4 bases from V and 5 from J; bases not matched to a gene: 15. The CDR3 sequence: CASSRRASGGPYTGELFF. The CDR3, as DNA: TGTGCCAGCAGCCGAAGAGCAAGCGGGGGCCCCTATACCGGGGAGCTGTTTTTT.

V usage is TRBV4-1 and J usage is TRBJ1-2, with D perhaps matching TRBD1 (5 bases). V lost 4 bases to trimming and J lost 5 bases, with 14 bases between them. CDR1 is MGHRA, CDR2 YSYEKL, per germline. This CDR3 region has 14 residues. CDR3 sequence: CASSPPAGIYGYTF. The CDR3, as DNA: TGCGCCAGCAGCCCTCCTGCAGGGATTTATGGCTACACCTTC.

This chain uses TRBV6-2 or TRBV6-3 with TRBJ1-6, with 8 bases lining up with TRBD1. Germline assignment: CDR1 MNHEY and CDR2 SVGEGT. This CDR3 comprises 15 residues. Trimming cost V 6 bases and J 10 bases; bases outside gene matches: 11. DNA of the CDR3: TGTGCCAGCAGCCCCGGGACAGGAGTCAAGTCACCCCTCCACTTT. It codes for CASSPGTGVKSPLHF.

As concerns this clone: At one end, the junction sequence differs from germline, possibly due to a read error. This rearrangement joins TRBV10-3 to TRBJ2-3; D is unclear. This CDR3 has 13 amino acids. CDR1 is ENHRY, CDR2 SYGVKD, per germline. Written as DNA, the CDR3 is TGTGCCATCGGTGAGGAGAACACAGATACGCAGTATTTT. This codes for CAIGEENTDTQYF.

This chain joins TRBV28 and TRBJ1-5; the D is unclear. Trimming took 2 bases from V and 11 from J, leaving 7 bases between them. Looked up from germline, CDR1 is MDHEN and CDR2 is SYDVKM. This CDR3 is 11 amino acids long. The CDR3 region has the DNA TGTGCCAGCAGTTTACCCACGGCCCAGCATTTT. The encoded protein is CASSLPTAQHF.

This chain links TRBV18 with TRBJ2-2, with 8 bases aligning to TRBD2. The V segment lost 1 base and the J segment 5 bases; nucleotides outside the gene matches: 6. The CDR3 contains 16 residues. The V gene's germline CDR1 is KGHSH and CDR2 LQKENI. CDR3 nucleotide sequence: TGTGCCAGCTCACCACTAAGACTAGCGCAGACCGGGGAGCTGTTTTTT. As protein: CASSPLRLAQTGELFF.

The rearrangement joins TRBV11-1 to TRBJ1-1; 7 bases line up with TRBD1. Germline-derived CDR1 and CDR2 are SGHAT and FQDESV (reference sequence). The CDR3 spans 14 residues. The junction had 5 bases not matched to a gene; V was cut back by 6 bases and J by 1 base. CDR3 residues: CASRLDRANTEAFF. The CDR3 nucleotides read TGTGCCAGCAGGCTCGACAGGGCGAACACTGAAGCTTTCTTT.

The V and J genes are TRBV5-5 and TRBJ1-6; a weak D match, TRBD1 (6 bases). V was pared by 3 bases and J by 8 bases, with 12 bases between. This CDR3 has 14 amino acids. The germline V gene encodes CDR1 SGHKS and CDR2 YYEKEE (reference sequence). The CDR3 region is CASSWGRGDSPLHF. The DNA of the CDR3 is TGTGCCAGCAGCTGGGGCAGGGGCGATTCACCCCTCCACTTT.

The chain couples TRBV12-3 or TRBV12-4 to TRBJ1-5; D unresolved. CDR3 length: 12 residues. Trimming cost V 5 bases and J 7 bases, with 9 bases left between them. The CDR3 DNA follows: TGTGCCAGCAGTCCGACCTGGCAGCCCCAGCATTTT. This encodes CASSPTWQPQHF.

CDR3 in DNA: TGTGCCAGCACCTTAACAGCGAACACTGAAGCTTTCTTT. Translated: CASTLTANTEAFF. The J gene is TRBJ1-1, the V gene TRBV6-5; D unresolved. V lost 7 bases, J lost 1 base, and 10 bases lay in between. Germline V gene sequence: CDR1 MNHEY, CDR2 SVGAGI. The CDR3 sequence is 13 residues long.

The chain has TRBV6-6 and TRBJ1-6; 8 bases align to TRBD1. From germline, CDR1 is MNHNY and CDR2 SVGAGI (reference sequence). J lost 7 bases, V lost 7 bases, and 6 bases had no gene match. The CDR3 length is 14 residues. The CDR3 is CASTQGQENSPLHF. Written as DNA, the CDR3 is TGTGCCAGCACCCAGGGACAGGAGAATTCACCCCTCCACTTT.

This clone was observed a single time. The chain is built from TRBV9 and TRBJ2-2; 8 bases fit TRBD1. The V gene's germline CDR1 is SGDLS and CDR2 YYNGEE. Trimming at V came to 6 bases and at J to 7 bases, leaving 11 bases not matched to a gene. The CDR3 spans 15 residues. CDR3 bases: TGTGCCAGCAACCAACAGGGGGGCGACGACGGGGAGCTGTTTTTT. It yields the protein CASNQQGGDDGELFF.

V gene TRBV6-2 or TRBV6-3 combines with J gene TRBJ1-5; tentative D call: TRBD1 (5 bases). CDR1 and CDR2 (germline): MNHEY, SVGEGT. V was pared by 0 bases and J by 0 bases, with 12 bases between. CDR3 length: 17 residues. CDR3 DNA sequence: TGTGCCAGCAGTTACTCCCGGGGCGGGGTTAGCAATCAGCCCCAGCATTTT. Protein product: CASSYSRGGVSNQPQHF.